The rows below give T cell receptor beta chains drawn from one sample of a study of cytomegalovirus exposure and HLA in healthy donors. The assay was immunoSEQ multiplex PCR, and TCRdb's table has in-frame clones only and misses some. This table holds some 77,000 clones, about 94% found once. The sequencing input was PBMCs. These receptors all stem from a man aged 18 to 30 in good health and CMV-seropositive. Both conserved end residues are part of each CDR3. The D gene is left open where the match is weak. The size of a clone is reported for some rows only, either as once, few or many, or as a class for expanded clones.

v_gene	j_gene	abundance	d_gene	CDR3nt	CDR3aa
TRBV6-1	TRBJ2-7	NA	TRBD2	TGTGCCAGCAGTGTTGGACTAGCGGGGGCCTACGAGCAGTACTTC	CASSVGLAGAYEQYF
TRBV6-6	TRBJ2-7	NA	TRBD1	TGTGCCAGCTGTCGACAGGGATCGCACGAGCAGTACTTC	CASCRQGSHEQYF
TRBV11-2	TRBJ2-1	NA	NA	TGTGCCAGCAGCTTAGGGGGGGACGGATACAATGAGCAGTTCTTC	CASSLGGDGYNEQFF
TRBV7-3	TRBJ2-3	NA	TRBD2	TGTGCCAGCAGCTTAACGTGGGCGGGGGGGGAAGATACGCAGTATTTT	CASSLTWAGGEDTQYF
TRBV6-1	TRBJ2-7	NA	NA	TGTGCCAGCAGTCTAAACTTCATAAGCCCGTACGAGCAGTACTTC	CASSLNFISPYEQYF
TRBV5-1	TRBJ2-7	NA	TRBD1	TGCGCCAGCAGCTTACGGACAGGGTCAACCTACGAGCAGTACTTC	CASSLRTGSTYEQYF
TRBV11-2	TRBJ2-7	NA	TRBD2	TGTGCCAGCAGCTTCCGGGGGAGGGGTCCTGACGAGCAGTACTTC	CASSFRGRGPDEQYF
TRBV10-3	TRBJ2-5	NA	NA	TGTGCCATCGGGTCTAATCGGGAGAAAGAGACCCAGTACTTC	CAIGSNREKETQYF
TRBV5-6	TRBJ2-7	NA	TRBD1	TGTGCCAGCAGCTTCCAGGGGGCTACCCCCTACGAGCAGTACTTC	CASSFQGATPYEQYF
TRBV2	TRBJ2-7	NA	NA	TGTGCCAGCAGTGCCCCAGGTGGTTCTGCGGGGCAGTACTTC	CASSAPGGSAGQYF
TRBV28	TRBJ2-7	once	NA	TGTGCCAGCGGAGGAACACCTCTCTACGAGCAGTACTTC	CASGGTPLYEQYF
TRBV5-1	TRBJ2-7	NA	TRBD2	TGCGCCAGCAGCTGGGGAGGAGCGGGGGCCTACGAGCAGTACTTC	CASSWGGAGAYEQYF
TRBV5-1	TRBJ1-2	NA	NA	TGCGCCAGCAGCTTAGCCACAGAAAACTATGGCTACACCTTC	CASSLATENYGYTF
TRBV27	TRBJ2-7	NA	TRBD1	TGTGCCAGCAGCGAAGGTCGTCCGGGACAGACCTACGAGCAGTACTTC	CASSEGRPGQTYEQYF
TRBV19	TRBJ1-5	NA	NA	TGTGCCAGTAGTCCCCAGGGGAATCCCGGCAATCAGCCCCAGCATTTT	CASSPQGNPGNQPQHF